This is a list of T cell receptor beta chains from one sample in a study of T cell clusters in autoimmune cytopenias. TCRdb re-called the multiplex PCR reads and gives one entry per CDR3 protein, without DNA. This sample's table has 5,400 or so distinct CDR3 sequences. A further study also used this sample, focusing on T cell repertoires in aging, cancer and after chemotherapy.

Sequenced input: peripheral blood. These receptors came from a human donor in good health. The CDR3 runs from the conserved cysteine through the conserved F or W. Clone size appears in some rows only: once, few, many, or a class for an expanded clone.

j_call: TRBJ2-3
clone_size: large
v_call: TRBV29-1
cdr3_aa: CSVDRADTQYF

j_call: TRBJ2-2
clone_size: medium-sized
v_call: TRBV5-6
cdr3_aa: CASSPGLAFANTGELFF

j_call: TRBJ2-2
clone_size: NA
v_call: TRBV11-2
cdr3_aa: CASSPRSGGANTGELFF

j_call: TRBJ1-5
clone_size: medium-sized
v_call: TRBV19
cdr3_aa: CASSLGAGSNQPQHF

j_call: TRBJ2-5
clone_size: NA
v_call: TRBV21-1
cdr3_aa: CASSKGREGETQYF

j_call: TRBJ2-7
clone_size: medium-sized
v_call: TRBV15
cdr3_aa: CATSRDRGLIHEQYF

j_call: TRBJ2-7
clone_size: medium-sized
v_call: TRBV6-5
cdr3_aa: CASSYSLGSYEQYF

j_call: TRBJ1-5
clone_size: medium-sized
v_call: TRBV29-1
cdr3_aa: CSVEDRGNQPQHF

j_call: TRBJ2-6
clone_size: NA
v_call: TRBV6-1
cdr3_aa: CASSPGGSGRSGANVLTF

j_call: TRBJ2-3
clone_size: NA
v_call: TRBV30
cdr3_aa: CAWSVGSLTDTQYF

j_call: TRBJ1-2
clone_size: NA
v_call: TRBV6-5
cdr3_aa: CASRKTGGHGYTF

j_call: TRBJ2-3
clone_size: medium-sized
v_call: TRBV5-5
cdr3_aa: CASSLGAAGGQYF

j_call: TRBJ1-2
clone_size: medium-sized
v_call: TRBV19
cdr3_aa: CASSRVYGYTF

j_call: TRBJ2-7
clone_size: NA
v_call: TRBV6-5
cdr3_aa: CASSYSRTGDSYEQYF

j_call: TRBJ2-3
clone_size: medium-sized
v_call: TRBV19
cdr3_aa: CASSRGSSDTQYF

j_call: TRBJ2-1
clone_size: NA
v_call: TRBV19
cdr3_aa: CASTRTGGAFNEQFF

j_call: TRBJ1-2
clone_size: NA
v_call: TRBV6-1
cdr3_aa: CASRADRVGTSGYGYTF

j_call: TRBJ2-1
clone_size: NA
v_call: TRBV12-3/TRBV12-4
cdr3_aa: CASSPPGENEQFF

j_call: TRBJ2-3
clone_size: NA
v_call: TRBV12-3/TRBV12-4
cdr3_aa: CASSRTGADTQYF

j_call: TRBJ2-1
clone_size: NA
v_call: TRBV12-3/TRBV12-4
cdr3_aa: CASSPSRTSGRLNEQFF

j_call: TRBJ2-5
clone_size: medium-sized
v_call: TRBV30
cdr3_aa: CAWSPGDWGLQETQYF

j_call: TRBJ2-3
clone_size: NA
v_call: TRBV6-5
cdr3_aa: CASSYSRETDTQYF

j_call: TRBJ2-3
clone_size: medium-sized
v_call: TRBV6-1
cdr3_aa: CASSPDYGYTDTQYF

j_call: TRBJ2-1
clone_size: NA
v_call: TRBV6-2/TRBV6-3
cdr3_aa: CASSPTSGSRNEQFF

j_call: TRBJ2-3
clone_size: medium-sized
v_call: TRBV13
cdr3_aa: CASSLAGGGSSTDTQYF

j_call: TRBJ2-6
clone_size: NA
v_call: TRBV28
cdr3_aa: CASSLSSGANVLTF

j_call: TRBJ1-1
clone_size: NA
v_call: TRBV7-9
cdr3_aa: CASSLVPAEAFF

j_call: TRBJ2-2
clone_size: NA
v_call: TRBV6-5
cdr3_aa: CASQQVKNTGELFF

j_call: TRBJ1-1
clone_size: NA
v_call: TRBV6-2/TRBV6-3
cdr3_aa: CASSYLGTREGTEAFF

j_call: TRBJ1-3
clone_size: NA
v_call: TRBV5-4
cdr3_aa: CASSLQRSSGNTIYF

j_call: TRBJ2-1
clone_size: medium-sized
v_call: TRBV27
cdr3_aa: CASSPGWGRAGGSYNEQFF

j_call: TRBJ1-6
clone_size: medium-sized
v_call: TRBV19
cdr3_aa: CASSGSSPLHF

j_call: TRBJ2-3
clone_size: medium-sized
v_call: TRBV19
cdr3_aa: CASSKTSGTDTQYF

j_call: TRBJ1-4
clone_size: NA
v_call: TRBV14
cdr3_aa: CASSQVGGGGEKLFF

j_call: TRBJ2-5
clone_size: NA
v_call: TRBV30
cdr3_aa: CAWSDVPGLAGGTETQYF

j_call: TRBJ2-1
clone_size: NA
v_call: TRBV13
cdr3_aa: CASSSRVAEVDEQFF

j_call: TRBJ2-2
clone_size: NA
v_call: TRBV7-6
cdr3_aa: CASSLAGLAGVTGELFF

j_call: TRBJ2-2
clone_size: medium-sized
v_call: TRBV29-1
cdr3_aa: CSVETGVGELFF

j_call: TRBJ1-3
clone_size: NA
v_call: TRBV5-5
cdr3_aa: CASSLGPGPDTIYF

j_call: TRBJ2-7
clone_size: NA
v_call: TRBV20-1
cdr3_aa: CSATTGGAFREQYF

j_call: TRBJ1-2
clone_size: NA
v_call: TRBV18
cdr3_aa: CASSPRDRGNYGYTF

j_call: TRBJ1-1
clone_size: NA
v_call: TRBV29-1
cdr3_aa: CSVGQAGYTEAFF

j_call: TRBJ2-7
clone_size: medium-sized
v_call: TRBV19
cdr3_aa: CASSIRGGPTYEQYF

j_call: TRBJ2-5
clone_size: NA
v_call: TRBV27
cdr3_aa: CASSLGGQLQTQYF

j_call: TRBJ2-3
clone_size: medium-sized
v_call: TRBV24-1
cdr3_aa: CATSVAVPDTQYF

j_call: TRBJ1-1
clone_size: NA
v_call: TRBV12-3/TRBV12-4
cdr3_aa: CASSFRREGNTEAFF

j_call: TRBJ1-6
clone_size: medium-sized
v_call: TRBV19
cdr3_aa: CASSPSLGGNSPLHF

j_call: TRBJ1-3
clone_size: NA
v_call: TRBV18
cdr3_aa: CASSPGQAGGNTIYF

j_call: TRBJ1-1
clone_size: NA
v_call: TRBV6-1
cdr3_aa: CASSEAGRGEAFF

j_call: TRBJ1-6
clone_size: NA
v_call: TRBV5-1
cdr3_aa: CASSWEGQGASPLHF

j_call: TRBJ2-3
clone_size: medium-sized
v_call: TRBV19
cdr3_aa: CASSIPIAGASTDTQYF

j_call: TRBJ2-1
clone_size: medium-sized
v_call: TRBV6-5
cdr3_aa: CASTPTRQGTYNEQFF